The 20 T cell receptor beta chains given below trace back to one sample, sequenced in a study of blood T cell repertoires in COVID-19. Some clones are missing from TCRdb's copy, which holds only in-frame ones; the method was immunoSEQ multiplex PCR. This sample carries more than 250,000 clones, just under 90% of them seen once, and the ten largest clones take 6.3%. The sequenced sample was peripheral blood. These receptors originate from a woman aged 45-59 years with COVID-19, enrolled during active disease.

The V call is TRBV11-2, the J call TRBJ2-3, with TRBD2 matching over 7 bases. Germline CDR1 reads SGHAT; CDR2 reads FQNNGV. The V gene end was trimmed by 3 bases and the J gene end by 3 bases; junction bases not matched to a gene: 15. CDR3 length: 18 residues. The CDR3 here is CASSFLGSGWEGTDTQYF. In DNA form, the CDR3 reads TGTGCCAGCAGCTTTTTAGGATCGGGCTGGGAGGGGACAGATACGCAGTATTTT.

The CDR3 DNA reads TGTGCCAGCAGCGTACGACAGGGGGAGGCTGAAGCTTTCTTT. It translates to CASSVRQGEAEAFF. V usage is TRBV3-1 (or the pseudogene TRBV3-2) and J usage is TRBJ1-1; 9 bases agree with TRBD1. The CDR3 is 14 residues long. CDR1 is LGHDT, CDR2 YNNKEL, per germline (reference sequence). Trimming took 5 bases from V and 6 from J; bases not matched to a gene: 7.

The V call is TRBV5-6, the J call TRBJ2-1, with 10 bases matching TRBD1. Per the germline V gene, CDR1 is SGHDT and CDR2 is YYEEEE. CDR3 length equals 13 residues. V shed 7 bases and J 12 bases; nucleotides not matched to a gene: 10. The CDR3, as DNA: TGTGCCAGCCGGGACAGGGGCTATCTGGGGCAGTTCTTC. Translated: CASRDRGYLGQFF.

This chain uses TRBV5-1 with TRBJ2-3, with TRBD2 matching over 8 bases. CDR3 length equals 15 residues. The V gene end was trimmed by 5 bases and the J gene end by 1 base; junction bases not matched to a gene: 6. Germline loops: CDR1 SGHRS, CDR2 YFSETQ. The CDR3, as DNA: TGCGCCAGCAGGCCATTTAGCGGGGGCACAGATACGCAGTATTTT. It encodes CASRPFSGGTDTQYF.

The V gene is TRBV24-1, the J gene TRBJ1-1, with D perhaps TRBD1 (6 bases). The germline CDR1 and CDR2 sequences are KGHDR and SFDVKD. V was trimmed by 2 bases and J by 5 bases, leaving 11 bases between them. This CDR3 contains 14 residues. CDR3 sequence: CATSDSRGRTEAFF. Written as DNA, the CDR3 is TGTGCCACCAGTGATTCCAGGGGACGGACTGAAGCTTTCTTT.

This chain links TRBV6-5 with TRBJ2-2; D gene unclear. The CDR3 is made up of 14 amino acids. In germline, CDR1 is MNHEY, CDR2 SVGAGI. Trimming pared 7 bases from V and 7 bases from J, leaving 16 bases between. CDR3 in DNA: TGTGCCAGCACTAGACTCAGCACGGGCGGGGAGCTGTTTTTT. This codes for CASTRLSTGGELFF.

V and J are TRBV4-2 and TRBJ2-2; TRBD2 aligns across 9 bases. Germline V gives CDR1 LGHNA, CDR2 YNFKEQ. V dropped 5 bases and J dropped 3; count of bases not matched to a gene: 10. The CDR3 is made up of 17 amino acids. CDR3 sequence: CASSADPAGGYTGELFF. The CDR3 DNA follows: TGTGCCAGCAGCGCCGACCCAGCGGGAGGTTACACCGGGGAGCTGTTTTTT.

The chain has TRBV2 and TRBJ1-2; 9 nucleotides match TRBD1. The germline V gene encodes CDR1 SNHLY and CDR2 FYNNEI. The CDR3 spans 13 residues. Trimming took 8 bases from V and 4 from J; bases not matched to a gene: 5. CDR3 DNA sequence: TGTGCCAGCCGGACAGGGGCCCTCTATGGCTACACCTTC. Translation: CASRTGALYGYTF.

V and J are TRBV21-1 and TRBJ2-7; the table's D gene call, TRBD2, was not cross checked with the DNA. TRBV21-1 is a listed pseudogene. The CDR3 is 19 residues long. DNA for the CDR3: TGTGCCAGCAAACGGGAATGGTCTAGCGGGAGTATACCGCACTACGAGCAGTACTTC. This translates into CASKREWSSGSIPHYEQYF.

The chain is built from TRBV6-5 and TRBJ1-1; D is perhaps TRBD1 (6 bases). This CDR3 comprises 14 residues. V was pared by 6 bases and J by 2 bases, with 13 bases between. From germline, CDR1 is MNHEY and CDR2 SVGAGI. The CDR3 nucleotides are TGTGCCAGCAGACTACAGGGTCTAAACACTGAAGCTTTCTTT. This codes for CASRLQGLNTEAFF.

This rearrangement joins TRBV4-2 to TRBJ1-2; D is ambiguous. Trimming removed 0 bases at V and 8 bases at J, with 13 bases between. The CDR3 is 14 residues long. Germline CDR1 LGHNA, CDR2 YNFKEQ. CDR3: CASSQEVSEPGYTF. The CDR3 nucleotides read TGTGCCAGCAGCCAAGAGGTATCAGAACCCGGCTACACCTTC.

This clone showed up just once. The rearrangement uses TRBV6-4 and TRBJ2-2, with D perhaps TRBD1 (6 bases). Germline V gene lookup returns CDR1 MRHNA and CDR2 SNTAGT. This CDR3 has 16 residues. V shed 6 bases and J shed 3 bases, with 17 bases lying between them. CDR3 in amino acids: CASSPRTVSYTGELFF. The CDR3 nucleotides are TGTGCCAGCAGCCCCCGGACAGTGAGTTACACCGGGGAGCTGTTTTTT.

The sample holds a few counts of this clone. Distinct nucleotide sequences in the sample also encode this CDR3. CDR3 sequence reads: CASSYQGSSGNTIYF. The CDR3 DNA reads TGTGCCAGCAGTTACCAGGGGTCATCTGGAAACACCATATATTTT. The J gene is TRBJ1-3, the V gene TRBV6-5, with D perhaps TRBD1 (6 bases). Trimming removed 2 bases at V and 1 base at J, with 9 bases between. This CDR3 region has 15 residues. The germline gives CDR1 MNHEY, CDR2 SVGAGI.

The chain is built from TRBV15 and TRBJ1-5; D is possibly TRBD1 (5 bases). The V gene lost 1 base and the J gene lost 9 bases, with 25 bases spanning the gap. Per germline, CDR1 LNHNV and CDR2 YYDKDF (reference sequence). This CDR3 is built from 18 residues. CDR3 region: CATSRVLRLSGGKPPQHF. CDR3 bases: TGTGCCACCAGCAGAGTACTTAGGCTGTCGGGGGGAAAACCGCCCCAGCATTTT.

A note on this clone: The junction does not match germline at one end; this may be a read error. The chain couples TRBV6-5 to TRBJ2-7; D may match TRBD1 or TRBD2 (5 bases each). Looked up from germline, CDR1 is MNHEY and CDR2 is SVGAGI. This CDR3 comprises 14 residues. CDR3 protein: CASTYGAGKYEQYF. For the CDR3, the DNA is TGTGCCAGCACTTACGGGGCAGGGAAATACGAGCAGTACTTC.

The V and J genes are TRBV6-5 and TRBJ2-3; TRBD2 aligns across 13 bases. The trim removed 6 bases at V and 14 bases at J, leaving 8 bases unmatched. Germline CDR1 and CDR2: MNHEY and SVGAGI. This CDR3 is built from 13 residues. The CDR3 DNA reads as TGTGCCAGCAGCTGGACTAGCGGGAGAAAGCGGTATTTT. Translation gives CASSWTSGRKRYF.

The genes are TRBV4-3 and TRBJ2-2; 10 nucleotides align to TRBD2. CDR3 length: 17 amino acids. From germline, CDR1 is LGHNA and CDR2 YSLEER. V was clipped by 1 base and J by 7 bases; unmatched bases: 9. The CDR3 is CASSQGVAGGWIGELFF. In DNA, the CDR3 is TGCGCCAGCAGCCAAGGGGTAGCGGGAGGATGGATCGGGGAGCTGTTTTTT.

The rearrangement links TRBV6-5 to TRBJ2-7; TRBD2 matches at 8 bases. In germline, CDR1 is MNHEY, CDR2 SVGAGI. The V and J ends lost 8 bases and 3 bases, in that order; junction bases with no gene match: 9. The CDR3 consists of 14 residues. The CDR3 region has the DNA TGTGCCAGCGCCCCGGGACTAGAATTCTACGAGCAGTACTTC. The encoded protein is CASAPGLEFYEQYF.

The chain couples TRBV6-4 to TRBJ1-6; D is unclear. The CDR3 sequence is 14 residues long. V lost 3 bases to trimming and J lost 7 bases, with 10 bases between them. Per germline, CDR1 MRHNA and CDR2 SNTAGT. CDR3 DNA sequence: TGTGCCAGCAGTGAGGGAGGGTTGAATTCACCCCTCCACTTT. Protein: CASSEGGLNSPLHF.

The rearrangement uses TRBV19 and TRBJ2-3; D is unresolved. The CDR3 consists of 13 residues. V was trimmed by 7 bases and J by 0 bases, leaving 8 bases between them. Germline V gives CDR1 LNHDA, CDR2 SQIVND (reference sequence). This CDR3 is CASTRTSTDTQYF. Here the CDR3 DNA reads TGTGCCAGTACCCGAACTAGCACAGATACGCAGTATTTT.